Presented here are 16 T cell receptor beta chains from one specimen sequenced in a study of blood T cell repertoires in COVID-19. This table comes from immunoSEQ multiplex PCR, and its TCRdb copy is limited to in-frame clones, with some not included. In the table there are about 51,000 clones, approximately 85% of which are singletons. Sequenced material: peripheral blood. The receptor source for this set is a human donor with acute or convalescent COVID-19. The donor label of this sample is uncertain.

The CDR3 region has the DNA TGTGCCAGCAACAGCGATAAGCGGGGGAAGAACATAGATACGCAGTATTTT. Residues: CASNSDKRGKNIDTQYF. This chain connects TRBV21-1 to TRBJ2-3; TRBD2, the table's D call, was not compared with the DNA. TRBV21-1 represents a pseudogene. The CDR3 length is 17 residues.

This chain connects TRBV27 to TRBJ1-4, with 10 bases identical to TRBD1. Germline V CDR1 and CDR2: MNHEY, SMNVEV (reference sequence). J lost 4 bases, V lost 5 bases, and 1 base had no gene match. CDR3 size: 14 residues. The CDR3 bases are TGTGCCAGCAGTCGGGACAGGGGTAATGAAAAACTGTTTTTT. Translated: CASSRDRGNEKLFF.

The chain combines TRBV6-5 with TRBJ2-4; tentative D call: TRBD2 (5 bases). This CDR3 is built from 13 residues. V lost 10 bases to trimming and J lost 4 bases, with 14 bases between them. The germline CDR1 and CDR2 sequences are MNHEY and SVGAGI. The CDR3 here is CATQVPGKNIQYF. The DNA for the CDR3 is TGTGCCACCCAAGTCCCGGGGAAAAACATTCAGTACTTC.

The rearrangement joins TRBV24-1 to TRBJ1-2; 7 bases fit TRBD1. The CDR3 is 14 amino acids. Per the germline V gene, CDR1 is KGHDR and CDR2 is SFDVKD. J lost 4 bases, V lost 9 bases, and 10 bases had no gene match. Here the CDR3 DNA reads TGTGCCACCCTCCACCTAACAGGGGTCTATGGCTACACCTTC. Residues: CATLHLTGVYGYTF.

V usage is TRBV6-1 and J usage is TRBJ2-7; tentatively, D is TRBD1 (5 bases). Trimming stripped 3 bases from V and 7 bases from J, with 7 bases between. This CDR3 region has 11 residues. Germline V gives CDR1 MNHNS, CDR2 SASEGT. The CDR3 sequence: CASSEWTEQYF. As DNA, the CDR3 is TGTGCCAGCAGTGAGTGGACAGAGCAGTACTTC.

The V and J genes are TRBV19 and TRBJ2-1; D gene ambiguous. Trimming removed 4 bases from V and 9 bases from J, with 7 bases in between. The CDR3 has 11 amino acids. Per germline, CDR1 LNHDA and CDR2 SQIVND (reference sequence). CDR3 DNA: TGTGCCAGTAGTACATGGAGTGAGCAGTTCTTC. Translated: CASSTWSEQFF.

This chain connects TRBV5-1 to TRBJ1-3, with D tentatively TRBD1 (6 bases). The germline V gene has CDR1 SGHRS and CDR2 YFSETQ. The CDR3 runs 15 residues. The V end lost 5 bases, the J end lost 1 base, and 13 bases lay between the germline ends. CDR3: CASSDQTGSGNTIYF. CDR3 nucleotides: TGCGCCAGCAGTGACCAAACAGGGTCTGGAAACACCATATATTTT.

The chain couples TRBV6-2 or TRBV6-3 to TRBJ1-1, with TRBD1 identical over 10 bases. The CDR3 runs 14 residues. V lost 6 bases to trimming and J lost 3 bases; unmatched junction nucleotides: 4. The germline gives CDR1 MNHEY, CDR2 SVGEGT. The DNA of the CDR3 is TGTGCCAGCAGCATTGGGACAGGGGACACTGAAGCTTTCTTT. It yields the protein CASSIGTGDTEAFF.

The rearrangement uses TRBV11-3 and TRBJ1-1, with 8 bases that match TRBD1. Germline V lookup: CDR1 SGHNT, CDR2 YENEEA. Trimming at V came to 5 bases and at J to 4 bases, leaving 15 bases not matched to a gene. The CDR3 totals 17 residues. CDR3 sequence: CASSTWDSPQGATEAFF. In DNA form, the CDR3 reads TGTGCCAGCAGCACTTGGGACTCTCCCCAGGGGGCCACTGAAGCTTTCTTT. Based on the CDR3 plus reference TRBV11-3 and TRBJ1-1, the full variable domain is EAGVVQSPRYKIIEKKQPVAFWCNPISGHNTLYWYLQNLGQGPELLIRYENEEAVDDSQLPKDRFSAERLKGVDSTLKIQPAELGDSAVYLCASSTWDSPQGATEAFFGQGTRLTVV.

The chain couples TRBV4-2 to TRBJ2-3, with 13 bases identical to TRBD2. V gave up 3 bases and J gave up 0 bases; unmatched junction bases: 6. Germline lookup yields CDR1 LGHNA and CDR2 YNFKEQ. The CDR3 contains 18 residues. The chain's CDR3 is CASSHRGLAGHSTDTQYF. Written as DNA, the CDR3 is TGTGCCAGCAGCCACCGGGGACTAGCGGGACATAGCACAGATACGCAGTATTTT.

The chain recombines TRBV18 with TRBJ1-2, with D perhaps TRBD1 (6 bases). CDR3 length: 15 residues. Trimming removed 0 bases from V and 2 bases from J, with 10 bases in between. The germline CDR1 and CDR2 sequences are KGHSH and LQKENI. This CDR3 reads CASSPPGDTNYGYTF. The DNA of the CDR3 is TGTGCCAGCTCACCACCGGGGGACACAAACTATGGCTACACCTTC.

V and J are TRBV5-1 and TRBJ2-1, with TRBD2 matching 11 bases. CDR3 length: 13 residues. Germline CDR1 reads SGHRS; CDR2 reads YFSETQ. V shed 4 bases, J shed 10 bases, and the junction held 4 bases outside the gene matches. This CDR3 is CASSMRLAGEQFF. DNA for the CDR3: TGCGCCAGCAGCATGCGACTAGCGGGGGAGCAGTTCTTC.

The chain employs TRBV6-2 or TRBV6-3 and TRBJ2-4; D is undetermined. Between the trimmed V and J ends, which lost 5 bases and 8 bases, there was a span of 22 bases. The length of the CDR3 is 16 residues. Germline values: CDR1 MNHEY, CDR2 SVGEGT. The CDR3 bases are TGTGCCAGCAGTACCGCTGAGGTCAGCCGGAGAGACATTCAGTACTTC. It yields the protein CASSTAEVSRRDIQYF.

The gene calls are TRBV7-2 and TRBJ1-2; D not certain. Germline V lookup: CDR1 SGHTA, CDR2 FQGNSA. Trimming stripped 7 bases from V and 0 bases from J, with 12 bases between. The CDR3 consists of 14 residues. CDR3 amino acids: CASNPAGANYGYTF. The CDR3 DNA reads as TGTGCCAGCAACCCGGCCGGAGCTAACTATGGCTACACCTTC.

The chain carries TRBV4-3 and TRBJ2-2; D call uncertain. The CDR3 is 15 residues long. Trimming removed 0 bases at V and 5 bases at J, with 10 bases between. Germline V gene data show CDR1 as LGHNA and CDR2 as YSLEER. The CDR3 loop reads CASSQDYAATGELFF. The CDR3 bases are TGCGCCAGCAGCCAAGATTATGCTGCGACCGGGGAGCTGTTTTTT.

V and J are TRBV6-5 and TRBJ2-1; 9 positions match TRBD2. The CDR3 loop spans 16 amino acids. Germline CDR1 MNHEY, CDR2 SVGAGI. The V segment lost 0 bases and the J segment 8 bases; nucleotides outside the gene matches: 8. CDR3 region: CASSYSGGRAVYEQFF. The CDR3 DNA follows: TGTGCCAGCAGTTACTCGGGCGGGAGGGCGGTTTATGAGCAGTTCTTC.